These 9 T cell receptor beta chains were sequenced from one sample in a study of cytomegalovirus exposure and HLA in healthy donors (TCRdb year 2017). The library was generated by the immunoSEQ multiplex PCR assay. For the multiplex PCR, a mixture combining 60 forward primers for TCR Vbeta segments and 13 reverse primers for TCR Jbeta segments was used. TCRdb provides this immuneACCESS table in a form limited to in-frame rearrangements. Some clones are lacking; in checked studies, under half of them reflect an unresolved V gene, and why the rest are absent is not known. Within this sample are around 280,000 clones, with about 90% of them counted one time only. Clones ranked in the top ten supply more than 2% of the sample. The sample was PBMCs. Receptor source: a woman aged 18-35 years in good health and CMV-seronegative.

This clone was counted once. This chain joins TRBV2 and TRBJ1-4; D call uncertain. V was cut by 8 bases and J by 8 bases, with 12 bases left in between. The CDR3 spans 12 residues. Germline-derived CDR1 and CDR2 are SNHLY and FYNNEI. The CDR3 DNA sequence: TGTGCCAGCGCGTCGAGGTGGGAAAAACTGTTTTTT. It yields the protein CASASRWEKLFF.

The chain couples TRBV7-2 to TRBJ1-1; possibly TRBD1 for D (5 bases). The germline V gene has CDR1 SGHTA and CDR2 FQGNSA. This CDR3 spans 15 amino acids. Trimming pared 5 bases from V and 0 bases from J, leaving 13 bases between. CDR3 region: CASSLQDLLNTEAFF. As DNA, the CDR3 is TGTGCCAGCAGCCTACAGGACCTTCTGAACACTGAAGCTTTCTTT. Combining the CDR3 with reference TRBV7-2 and TRBJ1-1 gives the whole variable domain GAGVSQSPSNKVTEKGKDVELRCDPISGHTALYWYRQSLGQGLEFLIYFQGNSAPDKSGLPSDRFSAERTGGSVSTLTIQRTQQEDSAVYLCASSLQDLLNTEAFFGQGTRLTVV.

This chain uses TRBV5-8 with TRBJ2-7; 7 bases line up with TRBD1. Germline CDR1 SGHTS, CDR2 YDEGEE. The CDR3 has 15 residues. V dropped 6 bases and J dropped 0; count of bases not matched to a gene: 9. CDR3 bases: TGTGCCAGCATCTCGAAGGGGGCCCTCTCCTACGAGCAGTACTTC. Amino acid sequence: CASISKGALSYEQYF.

The rearrangement joins TRBV5-3 to TRBJ2-5, with a weak D call TRBD1 (5 bases). TRBV5-3 is filed as an ORF, its function uncertain. V was clipped by 4 bases and J by 1 base, with 11 bases between them. CDR3 length: 14 residues. The CDR3 sequence is CARSTGKPQETQYF. The CDR3 DNA follows: TGTGCCAGAAGCACAGGTAAACCCCAAGAGACCCAGTACTTC.

This chain links TRBV9 with TRBJ1-1; 7 bases match TRBD1. J lost 9 bases, V lost 0 bases, and 11 bases had no gene match. Germline V CDR1 and CDR2: SGDLS, YYNGEE. This CDR3 comprises 15 residues. The CDR3 DNA reads TGTGCCAGCAGCGTAGATACCTTTTTGGACAGGAAAGCTTTCTTT. Amino acids: CASSVDTFLDRKAFF.

This chain connects TRBV5-4 to TRBJ1-1; TRBD1 is a possible D gene (6 bases). This CDR3 has 17 amino acids. Looked up from germline, CDR1 is SGHNT and CDR2 is YYREEE (reference sequence). The V gene lost 0 bases and the J gene lost 0 bases, with 15 bases spanning the gap. The CDR3 sequence is CASSLVGGGAMNTEAFF. DNA for the CDR3: TGTGCCAGCAGCTTGGTGGGCGGGGGCGCGATGAACACTGAAGCTTTCTTT.

In regard to this clone: Other DNA sequences in the sample encode the same CDR3. The chain joins TRBV7-9 to TRBJ2-7, with D possibly matching TRBD1 (6 bases). CDR3 length: 14 amino acids. The germline V gene has CDR1 SEHNR and CDR2 FQNEAQ (reference sequence). Trimming stripped 1 base from V and 5 bases from J, with 12 bases between. In nucleotides, the CDR3 is TGTGCCAGCAGCTTAGGCCTCAGGGGAGACGAGCAGTACTTC. Translation: CASSLGLRGDEQYF.

This chain links TRBV25-1 with TRBJ2-1; 7 bases fit TRBD1. CDR1 is MGHDK and CDR2 is SYGVNS in the germline V gene. The CDR3 extends over 14 amino acids. Trimming removed 6 bases from V and 0 bases from J; junction bases left unmatched: 2. CDR3 sequence (DNA): TGTGCCAGCAGGACAGGGTCCTCCTACAATGAGCAGTTCTTC. Translated, it gives CASRTGSSYNEQFF. Drawing the rest from reference TRBV25-1 and TRBJ2-1, the complete variable domain is EADIYQTPRYLVIGTGKKITLECSQTMGHDKMYWYQQDPGMELHLIHYSYGVNSTEKGDLSSESTVSRIRTEHFPLTLESARPSHTSQYLCASRTGSSYNEQFFGPGTRLTVL.

V usage is TRBV5-1 and J usage is TRBJ2-2, with a tentative D call TRBD2 (5 bases). This CDR3 is 16 amino acids long. The V end was cut by 2 bases, the J end by 1 base, with 12 bases between. Germline CDR1 is SGHRS and CDR2 is YFSETQ. Here the CDR3 reads CASSFPPAGNTGELFF. For the CDR3, the DNA is TGCGCCAGCAGCTTTCCTCCGGCGGGGAACACCGGGGAGCTGTTTTTT.